This is a list of T cell receptor beta chains from one sample in a study of cytomegalovirus exposure and HLA in healthy donors. Sequencing was performed with immunoSEQ multiplex PCR; in TCRdb, only in-frame clones are kept and a portion is missing. The sample has 250,000 to 350,000 clones, 75% to 90% seen once; the top ten hold more than 0.8%. Sequencing was performed on PBMCs. These receptors originate from a woman aged 18-35 years in good health and CMV-seronegative. Each CDR3 is given with its conserved first and last residue. The D gene is left open where the match is weak. Size is stated for part of the rows, as once, few or many counts, or as a class when the clone is expanded.

J | D | V | size | CDR3 | DNA
TRBJ1-1 | TRBD1 | TRBV5-1 | - | CASSFLPTGAYLNTEAFF | TGCGCCAGCAGCTTTCTCCCGACAGGGGCGTACCTCAACACTGAAGCTTTCTTT
TRBJ2-1 | - | TRBV7-9 | - | CADGVLGNEQFF | TGTGCAGATGGTGTCCTCGGGAATGAGCAGTTCTTC
TRBJ2-7 | - | TRBV7-2 | - | CASSHAPASWGEEVQYF | TGTGCCAGCAGCCATGCCCCGGCTAGCTGGGGAGAAGAGGTGCAGTACTTC
TRBJ2-7 | TRBD1 | TRBV19 | - | CASSMGQTYEQYF | TGTGCCAGTAGTATGGGACAGACTTACGAGCAGTACTTC
TRBJ2-7 | TRBD1 | TRBV27 | - | CASRGQGGYEQYF | TGTGCCAGCAGGGGACAGGGGGGTTACGAGCAGTACTTC
TRBJ2-5 | - | TRBV27 | - | CASSLSSLGRETQYF | TGTGCCAGCAGTTTATCTAGCTTGGGGAGAGAGACCCAGTACTTC
TRBJ2-1 | - | TRBV11-2 | few | CATHNSGPHNEQFF | TGTGCCACCCATAACAGCGGACCCCACAATGAGCAGTTCTTC
TRBJ2-7 | - | TRBV7-2 | - | CASSLGLAFSYEQYF | TGTGCCAGCAGCTTAGGGCTAGCGTTCTCCTACGAGCAGTACTTC
TRBJ1-2 | - | TRBV6-5 | - | CASSFIGGYGYTF | TGTGCCAGCAGCTTCATCGGGGGCTATGGCTACACCTTC
TRBJ1-1 | - | TRBV6-5 | - | CASTSRPGTEAFF | TGTGCCAGCACCTCTCGGCCGGGTACTGAAGCTTTCTTT
TRBJ2-1 | - | TRBV2 | - | CASSTSSTGNEQFF | TGTGCCAGCAGTACCTCGTCCACGGGTAATGAGCAGTTCTTC
TRBJ2-7 | TRBD2 | TRBV27 | - | CASSTGGPSYEQYF | TGTGCCAGCAGTACGGGAGGGCCATCCTACGAGCAGTACTTC
TRBJ2-7 | - | TRBV5-6 | many | CASSSQDSKQYF | TGTGCCAGCAGCTCGCAGGACAGCAAGCAGTACTTC
TRBJ2-7 | TRBD2 | TRBV9 | - | CASSPRGGEAAYEQYF | TGTGCCAGCAGCCCTCGTGGGGGGGAGGCGGCTTACGAGCAGTACTTC
TRBJ2-5 | - | TRBV7-2 | - | CASSPRLGRGETQYF | TGTGCCAGCAGCCCCCGACTGGGACGGGGGGAGACCCAGTACTTC
TRBJ2-7 | - | TRBV10-3 | - | CAISESKKLTSYEQYF | TGTGCCATCAGTGAGTCGAAAAAGCTTACGTCCTACGAGCAGTACTTC
TRBJ1-1 | - | TRBV6-5 | - | CARPAAMTEAFF | TGTGCCAGGCCGGCGGCTATGACTGAAGCTTTCTTT
TRBJ1-2 | - | TRBV7-3 | few | CASSLGVEGGFYGYTF | TGTGCCAGCAGCTTAGGGGTGGAGGGCGGTTTCTATGGCTACACCTTC
TRBJ2-1 | - | TRBV5-4 | - | CASSLLAPYNEQFF | TGTGCCAGCAGCTTACTAGCCCCCTACAATGAGCAGTTCTTC
TRBJ2-2 | TRBD2 | TRBV13 | - | CASSLGLAGLNTGELFF | TGTGCCAGCAGCTTAGGCCTAGCGGGGTTGAACACCGGGGAGCTGTTTTTT
TRBJ1-5 | - | TRBV29-1 | - | CSVGQPNQPQHF | TGCAGCGTTGGACAGCCCAATCAGCCCCAGCATTTT
TRBJ2-5 | - | TRBV18 | - | CASSPPPVQEAQYF | TGTGCCAGCTCACCACCACCAGTTCAAGAGGCCCAGTACTTC
TRBJ1-1 | - | TRBV19 | - | CASSIYGGEHTEAFF | TGTGCCAGTAGTATCTACGGGGGGGAACACACTGAAGCTTTCTTT
TRBJ1-2 | - | TRBV4-3 | - | CASSLSGSEGYTF | TGCGCCAGCAGTCTGAGCGGTTCGGAGGGCTACACCTTC
TRBJ1-1 | - | TRBV18 | - | CASSPSPDTEAFF | TGTGCCAGCTCACCATCCCCAGACACTGAAGCTTTCTTT
TRBJ2-5 | TRBD2 | TRBV2 | - | CASSEGLAGYF | TGTGCCAGCAGTGAAGGACTAGCAGGCTACTTC
TRBJ2-7 | TRBD2 | TRBV10-3 | - | CAISDSSGTYEQYF | TGTGCCATCAGTGATTCTAGCGGGACCTACGAGCAGTACTTC
TRBJ1-4 | - | TRBV5-6 | - | CASSLVLSGEKLFF | TGTGCCAGCAGCTTAGTACTGTCTGGTGAAAAACTGTTTTTT
TRBJ2-1 | - | TRBV4-3 | - | CASSNGEAANNNEQFF | TGCGCCAGCAGCAACGGTGAAGCGGCGAATAACAATGAGCAGTTCTTC
TRBJ1-1 | - | TRBV2 | - | CASSEARGTNTEAFF | TGTGCCAGCAGTGAAGCGCGGGGGACGAACACTGAAGCTTTCTTT
TRBJ2-7 | TRBD2 | TRBV18 | - | CASSPPGLAGYEQYF | TGTGCCAGCTCACCACCTGGACTAGCGGGCTACGAGCAGTACTTC
TRBJ2-3 | - | TRBV19 | - | CASSPGDTDTQYF | TGTGCCAGTAGTCCCGGGGACACAGATACGCAGTATTTT
TRBJ2-7 | - | TRBV4-1 | once | CASSQGSRVYSYEQYF | TGCGCCAGCAGCCAAGGTTCCAGGGTCTACTCCTACGAGCAGTACTTC
TRBJ2-7 | TRBD1 | TRBV7-4 | - | CASSLAWTGRRAFSYEQYF | TGTGCCAGCAGCTTAGCCTGGACAGGGCGGCGGGCTTTCTCCTACGAGCAGTACTTC
TRBJ1-2 | - | TRBV11-2 | - | CASSLDRQANYGYTF | TGTGCCAGCAGCCTAGACCGACAGGCAAACTATGGCTACACCTTC
TRBJ2-2 | TRBD2 | TRBV29-1 | once | CSVEASGSLNTGELFF | TGCAGCGTTGAGGCTAGCGGGAGCCTGAACACCGGGGAGCTGTTTTTT
TRBJ1-1 | - | TRBV28 | - | CASSSVRRGAGGYTEAFF | TGTGCCAGCAGTTCAGTTCGCAGGGGAGCGGGGGGCTACACTGAAGCTTTCTTT
TRBJ2-1 | TRBD2 | TRBV4-1 | - | CASSQGVSGNHEQFF | TGCGCCAGCAGCCAAGGCGTTAGCGGGAACCATGAGCAGTTCTTC
TRBJ1-2 | TRBD1 | TRBV27 | - | CASRGGQGPNYGYTF | TGTGCCAGCAGGGGCGGACAGGGACCTAACTATGGCTACACCTTC
TRBJ2-7 | - | TRBV5-5 | - | CASSGWGGPYEQYF | TGTGCCAGCAGCGGCTGGGGGGGCCCCTACGAGCAGTACTTC
TRBJ2-7 | TRBD2 | TRBV19 | - | CASSPSGSYEQYF | TGTGCCAGTAGCCCCAGCGGGAGTTACGAGCAGTACTTC
TRBJ2-7 | - | TRBV28 | - | CAIRKVLGGTGHEQYF | TGTGCCATCAGGAAAGTCTTGGGCGGGACGGGCCACGAGCAGTACTTC
TRBJ1-2 | - | TRBV28 | - | CASSSPTKPLLRGYTF | TGTGCCAGCAGTTCGCCAACCAAACCCCTTTTGCGTGGCTACACCTTC
TRBJ2-3 | TRBD2 | TRBV9 | - | CASSVEVAGNTQYF | TGTGCCAGCAGCGTAGAGGTAGCGGGAAATACGCAGTATTTT
TRBJ2-7 | - | TRBV2 | once | CASKEGLRAEQYF | TGTGCCAGCAAGGAGGGACTCCGTGCCGAGCAGTACTTC
TRBJ1-5 | TRBD1 | TRBV2 | - | CASSGTGGFQPQHF | TGTGCCAGCAGTGGGACAGGGGGCTTTCAGCCCCAGCATTTT
TRBJ2-1 | - | TRBV7-6 | - | CASSFVDGSYNEQFF | TGTGCCAGCAGCTTCGTAGACGGGTCCTACAATGAGCAGTTCTTC
TRBJ1-1 | TRBD1 | TRBV28 | - | CASSAGGEGDTEAFF | TGTGCCAGCAGTGCAGGGGGCGAAGGGGACACTGAAGCTTTCTTT
TRBJ2-3 | - | TRBV7-3 | - | CASSLIAHRSTDTQYF | TGTGCCAGCAGCTTAATCGCTCACAGAAGCACAGATACGCAGTATTTT
TRBJ2-7 | TRBD1 | TRBV28 | - | CASSSGQGDEQYF | TGTGCCAGCAGCTCCGGACAGGGGGACGAGCAGTACTTC
TRBJ2-1 | TRBD1 | TRBV6-4 | - | CASSLEEGQGHDEQFF | TGTGCCAGCAGCCTCGAGGAGGGACAGGGTCACGATGAGCAGTTCTTC
TRBJ2-7 | - | TRBV2 | - | CASTPRALSYEQYF | TGTGCCAGCACCCCGCGCGCCCTCTCCTACGAGCAGTACTTC
TRBJ2-1 | - | TRBV7-2 | - | CASSLAAGRRDNEQFF | TGTGCCAGCAGCTTAGCGGCCGGCAGGAGGGACAATGAGCAGTTCTTC